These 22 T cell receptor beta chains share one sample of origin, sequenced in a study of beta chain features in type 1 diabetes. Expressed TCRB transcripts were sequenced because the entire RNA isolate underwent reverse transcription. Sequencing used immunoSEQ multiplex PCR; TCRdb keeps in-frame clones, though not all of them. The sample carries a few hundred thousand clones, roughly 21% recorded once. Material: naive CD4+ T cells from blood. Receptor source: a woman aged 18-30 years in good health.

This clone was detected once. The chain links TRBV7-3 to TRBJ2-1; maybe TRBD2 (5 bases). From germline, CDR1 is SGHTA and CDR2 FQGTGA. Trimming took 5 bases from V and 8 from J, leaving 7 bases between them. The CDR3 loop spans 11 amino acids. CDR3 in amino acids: CASSPGDEQFF. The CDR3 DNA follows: TGTGCCAGCAGCCCCGGGGATGAGCAGTTCTTC.

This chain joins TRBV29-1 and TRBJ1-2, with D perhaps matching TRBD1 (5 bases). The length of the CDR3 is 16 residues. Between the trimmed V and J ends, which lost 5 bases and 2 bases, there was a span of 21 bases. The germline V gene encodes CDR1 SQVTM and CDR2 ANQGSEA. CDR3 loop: CSVFGGRDGRNYGYTF. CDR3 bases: TGCAGCGTTTTTGGGGGGAGGGACGGAAGAAACTATGGCTACACCTTC.

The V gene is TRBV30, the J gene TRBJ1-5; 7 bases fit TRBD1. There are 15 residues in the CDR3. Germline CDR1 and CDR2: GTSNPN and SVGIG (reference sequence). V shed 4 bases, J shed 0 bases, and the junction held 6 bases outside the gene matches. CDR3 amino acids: CAWNNGQVSNQPQHF. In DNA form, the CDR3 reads TGTGCCTGGAACAATGGACAGGTTAGCAATCAGCCCCAGCATTTT.

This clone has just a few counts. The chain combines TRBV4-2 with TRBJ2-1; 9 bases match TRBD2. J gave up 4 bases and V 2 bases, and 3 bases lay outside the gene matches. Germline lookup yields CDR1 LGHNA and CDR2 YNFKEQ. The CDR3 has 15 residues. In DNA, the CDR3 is TGTGCCAGCAGCCAATCTAGCGGGGCTTACAATGAGCAGTTCTTC. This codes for CASSQSSGAYNEQFF.

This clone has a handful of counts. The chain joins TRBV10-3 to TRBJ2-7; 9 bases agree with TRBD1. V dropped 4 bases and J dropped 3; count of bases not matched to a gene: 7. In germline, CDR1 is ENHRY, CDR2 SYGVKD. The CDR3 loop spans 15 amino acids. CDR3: CAISGENRGHYEQYF. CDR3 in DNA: TGTGCCATCAGTGGCGAGAACAGGGGGCACTACGAGCAGTACTTC.

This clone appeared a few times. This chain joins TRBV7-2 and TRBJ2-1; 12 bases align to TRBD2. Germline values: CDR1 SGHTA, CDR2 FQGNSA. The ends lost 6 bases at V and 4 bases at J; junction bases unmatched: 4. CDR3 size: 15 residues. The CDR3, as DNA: TGTGCCAGCAGAAGTGGACTAGCGGGATACAATGAGCAGTTCTTC. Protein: CASRSGLAGYNEQFF. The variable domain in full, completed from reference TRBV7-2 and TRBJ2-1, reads GAGVSQSPSNKVTEKGKDVELRCDPISGHTALYWYRQSLGQGLEFLIYFQGNSAPDKSGLPSDRFSAERTGGSVSTLTIQRTQQEDSAVYLCASRSGLAGYNEQFFGPGTRLTVL.

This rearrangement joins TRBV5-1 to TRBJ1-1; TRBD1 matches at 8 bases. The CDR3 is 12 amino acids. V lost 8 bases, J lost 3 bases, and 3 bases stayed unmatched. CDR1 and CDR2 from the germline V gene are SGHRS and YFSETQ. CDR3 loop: CASQGADTEAFF. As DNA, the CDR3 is TGCGCCAGTCAGGGGGCAGACACTGAAGCTTTCTTT.

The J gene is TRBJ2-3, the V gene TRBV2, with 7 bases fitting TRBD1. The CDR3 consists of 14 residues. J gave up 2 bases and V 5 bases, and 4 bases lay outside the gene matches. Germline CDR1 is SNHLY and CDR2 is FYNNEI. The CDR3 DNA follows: TGTGCCAGCAGTATGACAGGGTTCACAGATACGCAGTATTTT. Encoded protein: CASSMTGFTDTQYF. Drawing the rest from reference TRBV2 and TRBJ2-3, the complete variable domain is EPEVTQTPSHQVTQMGQEVILRCVPISNHLYFYWYRQILGQKVEFLVSFYNNEISEKSEIFDDQFSVERPDGSNFTLKIRSTKLEDSAMYFCASSMTGFTDTQYFGPGTRLTVL.

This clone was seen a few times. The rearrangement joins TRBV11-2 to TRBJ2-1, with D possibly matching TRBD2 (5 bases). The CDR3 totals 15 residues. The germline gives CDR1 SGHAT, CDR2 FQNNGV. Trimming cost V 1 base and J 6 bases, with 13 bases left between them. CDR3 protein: CASSLGGSAFNEQFF. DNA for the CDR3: TGTGCCAGCAGCTTAGGAGGGTCGGCCTTCAATGAGCAGTTCTTC.

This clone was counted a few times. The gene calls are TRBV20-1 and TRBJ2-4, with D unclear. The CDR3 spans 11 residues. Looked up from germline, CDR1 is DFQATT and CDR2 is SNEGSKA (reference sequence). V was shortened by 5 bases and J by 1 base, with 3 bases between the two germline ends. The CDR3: CSARAKNIQYF. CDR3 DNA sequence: TGCAGTGCTCGGGCCAAAAACATTCAGTACTTC.

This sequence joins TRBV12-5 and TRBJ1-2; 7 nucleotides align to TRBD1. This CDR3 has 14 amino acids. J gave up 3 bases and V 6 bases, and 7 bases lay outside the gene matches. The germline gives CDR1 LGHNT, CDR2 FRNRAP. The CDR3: CASGLTGRDYGYTF. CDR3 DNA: TGTGCTAGTGGCCTGACAGGGAGAGACTATGGCTACACCTTC.

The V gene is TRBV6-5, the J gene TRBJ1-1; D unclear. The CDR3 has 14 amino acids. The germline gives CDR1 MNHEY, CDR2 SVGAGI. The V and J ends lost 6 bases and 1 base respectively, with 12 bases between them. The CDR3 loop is CASRDEGANTEAFF. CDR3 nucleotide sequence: TGTGCCAGCAGGGACGAGGGCGCGAACACTGAAGCTTTCTTT.

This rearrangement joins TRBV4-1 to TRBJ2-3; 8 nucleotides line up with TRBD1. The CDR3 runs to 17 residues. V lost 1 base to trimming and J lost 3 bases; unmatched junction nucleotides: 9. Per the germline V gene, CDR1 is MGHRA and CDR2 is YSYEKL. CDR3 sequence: CASSQGPDRGVTDTQYF. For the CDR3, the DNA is TGCGCCAGCAGCCAAGGCCCCGACAGGGGTGTGACAGATACGCAGTATTTT.

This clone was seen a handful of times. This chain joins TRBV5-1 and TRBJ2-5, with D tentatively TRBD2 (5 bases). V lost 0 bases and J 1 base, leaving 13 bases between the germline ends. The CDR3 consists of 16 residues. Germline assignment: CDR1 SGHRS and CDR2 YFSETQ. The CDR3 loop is CASSLGLTGIQETQYF. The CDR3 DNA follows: TGCGCCAGCAGCTTGGGTCTCACGGGGATCCAAGAGACCCAGTACTTC.

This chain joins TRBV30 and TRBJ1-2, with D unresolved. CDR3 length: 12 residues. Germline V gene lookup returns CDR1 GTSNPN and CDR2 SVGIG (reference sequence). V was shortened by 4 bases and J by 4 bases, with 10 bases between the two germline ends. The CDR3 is CAWTSLTYGYTF. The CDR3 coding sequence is TGTGCCTGGACCTCTCTAACCTATGGCTACACCTTC.

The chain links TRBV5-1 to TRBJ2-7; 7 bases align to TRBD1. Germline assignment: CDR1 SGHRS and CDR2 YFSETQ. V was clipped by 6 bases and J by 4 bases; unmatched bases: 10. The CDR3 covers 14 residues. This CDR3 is CASNRDSPLYEQYF. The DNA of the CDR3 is TGCGCCAGCAATAGGGACAGCCCTTTATACGAGCAGTACTTC.

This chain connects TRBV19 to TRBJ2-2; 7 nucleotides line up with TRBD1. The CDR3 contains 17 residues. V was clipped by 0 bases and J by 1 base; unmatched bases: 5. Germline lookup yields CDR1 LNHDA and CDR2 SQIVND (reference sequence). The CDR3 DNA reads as TGTGCCAGTAGTATAGACGTTGACAGGGAGAACACCGGGGAGCTGTTTTTT. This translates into CASSIDVDRENTGELFF.

The CDR3: CASSSNPSGNEQFF. The CDR3 DNA is TGTGCCAGCAGCTCCAACCCCAGTGGTAATGAGCAGTTCTTC. The chain uses TRBV5-4 and TRBJ2-1; D is unclear. This CDR3 comprises 14 residues. The germline gives CDR1 SGHNT, CDR2 YYREEE (reference sequence). The V end lost 3 bases, the J end lost 7 bases, and 14 bases lay between the germline ends.

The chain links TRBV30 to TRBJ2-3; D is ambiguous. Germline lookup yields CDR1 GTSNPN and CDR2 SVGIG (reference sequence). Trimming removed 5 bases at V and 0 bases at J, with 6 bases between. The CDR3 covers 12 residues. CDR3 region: CAWQTSTDTQYF. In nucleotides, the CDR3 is TGTGCCTGGCAAACTAGCACAGATACGCAGTATTTT.

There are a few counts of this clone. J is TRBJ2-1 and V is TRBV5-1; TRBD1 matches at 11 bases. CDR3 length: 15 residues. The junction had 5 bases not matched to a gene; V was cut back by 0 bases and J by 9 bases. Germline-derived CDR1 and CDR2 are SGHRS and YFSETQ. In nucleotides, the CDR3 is TGCGCCAGCAGCTTGGTGGACAGGGGGCGTAGTGAGCAGTTCTTC. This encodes CASSLVDRGRSEQFF.

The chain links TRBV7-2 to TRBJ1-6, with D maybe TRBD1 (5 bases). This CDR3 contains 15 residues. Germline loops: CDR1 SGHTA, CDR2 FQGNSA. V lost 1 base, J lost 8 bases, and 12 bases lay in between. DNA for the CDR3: TGTGCCAGCAGCTTAGTTGGGGCCAAGGATTCACCCCTCCACTTT. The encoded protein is CASSLVGAKDSPLHF.

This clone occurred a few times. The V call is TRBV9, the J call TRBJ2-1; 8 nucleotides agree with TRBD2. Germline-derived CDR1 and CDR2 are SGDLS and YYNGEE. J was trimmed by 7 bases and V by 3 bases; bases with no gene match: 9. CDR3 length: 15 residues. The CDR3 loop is CASSESGTRANEQFF. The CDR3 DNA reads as TGTGCCAGCAGCGAATCCGGGACTAGAGCAAATGAGCAGTTCTTC.